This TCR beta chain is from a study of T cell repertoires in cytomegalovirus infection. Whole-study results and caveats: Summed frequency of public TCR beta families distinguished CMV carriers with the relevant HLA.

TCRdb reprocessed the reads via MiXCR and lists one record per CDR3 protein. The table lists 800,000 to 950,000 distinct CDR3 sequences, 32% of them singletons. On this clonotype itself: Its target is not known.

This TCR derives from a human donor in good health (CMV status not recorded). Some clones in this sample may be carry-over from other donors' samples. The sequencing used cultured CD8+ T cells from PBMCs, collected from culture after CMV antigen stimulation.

This CDR3 reads CASSERASGGSNTGELFF. The CDR3 DNA follows: TGTGCCAGCAGCGAGCGGGCTAGCGGGGGGTCGAACACCGGGGAGCTGTTTTTT. The genes are TRBV9 and TRBJ2-2, with TRBD2 identical over 11 bases. CDR3 length: 18 amino acids. CDR1 SGDLS and CDR2 YYNGEE come from the germline V gene. V shed 3 bases, J shed 0 bases, and the junction held 7 bases outside the gene matches.